The 14 T cell receptor beta chains in this list originate from one sample, sequenced in a study of blood T cell repertoires in COVID-19. TCRdb's copy holds only in-frame clones and misses some; the assay was immunoSEQ multiplex PCR. The profile shows 130,000 to 150,000 clones, around 87% of them singletons. Input material: peripheral blood. The receptor source for this set is an elderly man with acute or convalescent COVID-19.

CDR3 sequence: CASSGSGGSYNEQFF. The CDR3 DNA reads as TGTGCCAGCAGTGGAAGCGGGGGCTCCTACAATGAGCAGTTCTTC. The chain employs TRBV28 and TRBJ2-1, with TRBD2 matching 8 bases. V gave up 5 bases and J gave up 0 bases; unmatched junction bases: 3. CDR1 MDHEN and CDR2 SYDVKM come from the germline V gene. This CDR3 has 15 amino acids.

The chain links TRBV12-3 or TRBV12-4 to TRBJ2-3; D gene ambiguous. This CDR3 is 12 amino acids long. Deletions cut 6 bases from V and 6 bases from J, with 10 bases between. Here the CDR3 reads CASSEASDTQYF. CDR3 sequence (DNA): TGTGCCAGCAGCGAAGCGAGCGATACGCAGTATTTT.

The V and J genes are TRBV18 and TRBJ1-1; unclear D gene. V was trimmed by 1 base and J by 1 base, leaving 10 bases between them. This CDR3 is 15 amino acids long. CDR1 and CDR2 from the germline V gene are KGHSH and LQKENI. The CDR3 loop reads CASSPRWSTNTEAFF. The CDR3 DNA sequence: TGTGCCAGCTCACCACGATGGAGCACGAACACTGAAGCTTTCTTT.

The chain combines TRBV5-1 with TRBJ2-1; 10 nucleotides agree with TRBD2. The CDR3 covers 14 residues. Germline trimming cut 4 bases from V and 8 bases from J; bases unmatched to any gene: 6. Germline CDR1 SGHRS, CDR2 YFSETQ. CDR3 sequence reads: CASSPSGSRDEQFF. The CDR3, as DNA: TGCGCCAGCAGCCCTAGCGGGAGTCGAGATGAGCAGTTCTTC.

This chain joins TRBV5-5 and TRBJ2-5; perhaps TRBD1 as D (6 bases). Germline values: CDR1 SGHKS, CDR2 YYEKEE (reference sequence). The CDR3 covers 15 residues. The ends were cut back, 4 bases at V and 2 bases at J, with 15 bases in the middle. CDR3 nucleotide sequence: TGTGCCAGCAGCCCCGGACAGCTAGCTCAAGAGACCCAGTACTTC. This encodes CASSPGQLAQETQYF.

V and J are TRBV5-4 and TRBJ2-7, with 10 bases aligning to TRBD2. Germline lookup yields CDR1 SGHNT and CDR2 YYREEE (reference sequence). V shed 4 bases, J shed 7 bases, and the junction held 8 bases outside the gene matches. The CDR3 sequence is 14 residues long. The CDR3 DNA sequence: TGTGCCAGCAGCCCAAGCGGGGGGGCGGTTGAGCAGTACTTC. Amino acids: CASSPSGGAVEQYF.

This clone was counted a single time. The chain joins TRBV6-5 to TRBJ2-7; a possible D gene is TRBD2 (8 bases). There are 14 residues in the CDR3. Trimming removed 10 bases at V and 4 bases at J, with 20 bases between. The germline V gene encodes CDR1 MNHEY and CDR2 SVGAGI. The DNA for the CDR3 is TGTGCCATAGAACGGGAGGGGGCGGCTTACGAGCAGTACTTC. Translation gives CAIEREGAAYEQYF.

This clone appeared many times. This sequence joins TRBV9 and TRBJ2-1; 9 positions match TRBD2. Looked up from germline, CDR1 is SGDLS and CDR2 is YYNGEE. V shed 5 bases and J 8 bases; nucleotides not matched to a gene: 11. The CDR3 contains 15 residues. CDR3 protein: CASSGGSGSRDEQFF. In DNA form, the CDR3 reads TGTGCCAGCAGTGGTGGTAGCGGGAGTCGGGATGAGCAGTTCTTC. Full variable domain (rest looked up from reference TRBV9 and TRBJ2-1): DSGVTQTPKHLITATGQRVTLRCSPRSGDLSVYWYQQSLDQGLQFLIQYYNGEERAKGNILERFSAQQFPDLHSELNLSSLELGDSALYFCASSGGSGSRDEQFFGPGTRLTVL.

The chain joins TRBV7-2 to TRBJ1-6, with TRBD1 matching over 7 bases. V gave up 4 bases and J gave up 6 bases; unmatched junction bases: 6. Germline CDR1 reads SGHTA; CDR2 reads FQGNSA. This CDR3 comprises 15 residues. DNA for the CDR3: TGTGCCAGCAGCTCCACAGGGGTCGGTAATTCACCCCTCCACTTT. Translated: CASSSTGVGNSPLHF.

This chain connects TRBV28 to TRBJ2-7, with D hard to call. With 4 bases removed from V and 6 bases from J, the gap between germline ends came to 10 bases. Germline V gene data show CDR1 as MDHEN and CDR2 as SYDVKM. This CDR3 contains 12 residues. The CDR3: CASSYYSGEQYF. The CDR3 nucleotides read TGTGCCAGCAGTTATTACTCGGGCGAGCAGTACTTC. The full variable domain, rest sourced from reference TRBV28 and TRBJ2-7, is DVKVTQSSRYLVKRTGEKVFLECVQDMDHENMFWYRQDPGLGLRLIYFSYDVKMKEKGDIPEGYSVSREKKERFSLILESASTNQTSMYLCASSYYSGEQYFGPGTRLTVT.

This chain links TRBV10-3 with TRBJ2-7, with 7 bases matching TRBD1. Germline V gene lookup returns CDR1 ENHRY and CDR2 SYGVKD. This CDR3 region has 16 residues. J lost 2 bases, V lost 0 bases, and 7 bases had no gene match. The CDR3 spells CAISESTGKSPYEQYF. The CDR3 DNA reads as TGTGCCATCAGTGAGTCGACAGGGAAGTCCCCCTACGAGCAGTACTTC.

This clone was detected once. The chain joins TRBV3-1 (or the pseudogene TRBV3-2) to TRBJ2-7; TRBD2 matches at 7 bases. The CDR3 has 11 residues. V dropped 3 bases and J dropped 7; count of bases not matched to a gene: 0. Germline CDR1 and CDR2: LGHDT and YNNKEL (reference sequence). This CDR3 is CASSHGGEQYF. Written as DNA, the CDR3 is TGTGCCAGCAGCCACGGGGGGGAGCAGTACTTC.

The V call is TRBV5-4, the J call TRBJ2-7; 11 bases map to TRBD1. The V gene end was trimmed by 5 bases and the J gene end by 2 bases; junction bases not matched to a gene: 9. The CDR3 loop spans 16 amino acids. Germline V lookup: CDR1 SGHNT, CDR2 YYREEE (reference sequence). CDR3 protein: CASSRPGQGGAYEQYF. CDR3 nucleotides: TGTGCCAGCAGTAGGCCGGGACAGGGGGGGGCCTACGAGCAGTACTTC.

The chain joins TRBV6-5 to TRBJ1-6, with no clear D. The CDR3 has 12 amino acids. CDR1 is MNHEY, CDR2 SVGAGI, per germline. V was cut by 4 bases and J by 10 bases, with 8 bases left in between. CDR3 region: CASSLPESPLHF. CDR3 DNA sequence: TGTGCCAGCAGTTTACCCGAGTCACCCCTCCACTTT.